This TCR beta chain comes out of a study of CD8+CD57+ T cells in acquired aplastic anemia. The authors sequenced patients whose flow cytometry had shown CD8+CD57+ cell expansion. No patient had been given any therapy when blood was sampled. Unmatched junction bases numbered 3, after V lost 1 base and J lost 3 bases. Germline loops: CDR1 SGHTA, CDR2 FQGNSA. The CDR3 spans 16 residues. Profiles of TCR beta VDJ and CDR3 were generated from a genomic DNA template. TCRdb fed the reads into MiXCR, producing one record per CDR3 protein. Of about 160,000 distinct CDR3 sequences in the sample, 65% to 75% were seen once.

The sequence was collected from a human donor with aplastic anemia. The chain has TRBV7-2 and TRBJ1-5; 10 bases fit TRBD1. The sequenced sample consisted of sorted CD4+, CD8+, or CD8+CD57+ T cells (not recorded which) from PBMCs. The CDR3 bases are TGTGCCAGCAGCTTAGGTGGGACAGGGGTCAATCAGCCCCAGCATTTT. It is translated as CASSLGGTGVNQPQHF.